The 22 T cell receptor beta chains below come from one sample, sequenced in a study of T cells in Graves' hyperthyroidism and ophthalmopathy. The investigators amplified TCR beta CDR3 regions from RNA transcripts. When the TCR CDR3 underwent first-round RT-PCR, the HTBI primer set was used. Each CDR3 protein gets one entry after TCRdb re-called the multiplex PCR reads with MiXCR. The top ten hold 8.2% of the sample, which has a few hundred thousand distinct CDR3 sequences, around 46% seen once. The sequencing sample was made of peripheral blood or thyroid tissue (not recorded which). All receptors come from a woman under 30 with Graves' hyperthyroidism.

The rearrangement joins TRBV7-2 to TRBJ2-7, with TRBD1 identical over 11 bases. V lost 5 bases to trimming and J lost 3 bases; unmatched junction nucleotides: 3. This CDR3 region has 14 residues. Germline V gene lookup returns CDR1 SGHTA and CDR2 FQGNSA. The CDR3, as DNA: TGTGCCAGCAGCAAGGGACAGGGGGGCTACGAGCAGTACTTC. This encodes CASSKGQGGYEQYF.

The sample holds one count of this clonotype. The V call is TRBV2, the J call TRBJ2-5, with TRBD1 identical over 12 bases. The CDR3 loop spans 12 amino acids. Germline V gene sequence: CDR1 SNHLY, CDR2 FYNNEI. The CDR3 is CAGTGGGETQYF. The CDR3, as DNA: TGTGCAGGGACAGGGGGCGGAGAGACCCAGTACTTC.

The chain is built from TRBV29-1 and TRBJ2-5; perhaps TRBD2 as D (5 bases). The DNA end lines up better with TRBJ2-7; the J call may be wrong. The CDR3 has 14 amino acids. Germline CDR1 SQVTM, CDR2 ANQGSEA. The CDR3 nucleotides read TGCAGTGTTAGAGGAGCGGTGAGCTCCTACGAGCAGTACTTC. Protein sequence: CSVRGAVSSYEQYF.

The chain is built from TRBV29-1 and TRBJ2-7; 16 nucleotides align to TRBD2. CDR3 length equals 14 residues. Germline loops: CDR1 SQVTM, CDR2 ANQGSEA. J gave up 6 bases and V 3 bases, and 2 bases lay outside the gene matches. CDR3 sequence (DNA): TGCAGCGTTGAGGGACTAGCGGGAGGGCGCGAGCAGTACTTC. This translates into CSVEGLAGGREQYF.

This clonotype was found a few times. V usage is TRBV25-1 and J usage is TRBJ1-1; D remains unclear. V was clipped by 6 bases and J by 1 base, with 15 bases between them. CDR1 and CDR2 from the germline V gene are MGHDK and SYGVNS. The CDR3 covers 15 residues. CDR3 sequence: CASSPLGPRNTEAFF. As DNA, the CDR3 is TGTGCCAGCAGCCCTCTTGGACCGCGGAACACTGAAGCTTTCTTT.

The CDR3 DNA follows: TGTGCCAGCAGTTTAGGGATTACCGGGACCCAATATGGCTACACCTTC. Translating it yields CASSLGITGTQYGYTF. The gene calls are TRBV2 and TRBJ1-2; D might be TRBD1 (5 bases). The CDR3 covers 16 residues. Trimming removed 5 bases from V and 5 bases from J, with 21 bases in between. Germline CDR1 and CDR2: SNHLY and FYNNEI.

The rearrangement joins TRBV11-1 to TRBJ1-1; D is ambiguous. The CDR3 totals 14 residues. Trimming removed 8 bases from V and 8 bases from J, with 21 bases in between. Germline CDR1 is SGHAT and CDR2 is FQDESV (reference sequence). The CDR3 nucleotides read TGTGCCAGCTCACCCAGTAATGCCCGGGAGGAAGCTTTCTTT. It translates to CASSPSNAREEAFF.

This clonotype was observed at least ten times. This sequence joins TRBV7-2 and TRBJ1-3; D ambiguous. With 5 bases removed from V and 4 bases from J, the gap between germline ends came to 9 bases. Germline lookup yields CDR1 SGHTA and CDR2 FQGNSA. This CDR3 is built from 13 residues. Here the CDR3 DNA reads TGTGCCAGCAGCCTTAATACGGGAAACACCATATATTTT. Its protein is CASSLNTGNTIYF. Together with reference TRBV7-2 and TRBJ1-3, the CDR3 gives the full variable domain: GAGVSQSPSNKVTEKGKDVELRCDPISGHTALYWYRQSLGQGLEFLIYFQGNSAPDKSGLPSDRFSAERTGGSVSTLTIQRTQQEDSAVYLCASSLNTGNTIYFGEGSWLTVV.

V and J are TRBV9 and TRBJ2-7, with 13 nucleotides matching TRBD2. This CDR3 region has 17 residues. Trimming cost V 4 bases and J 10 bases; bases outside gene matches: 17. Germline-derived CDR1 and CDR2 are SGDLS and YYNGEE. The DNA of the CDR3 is TGTGCCAGCAGCCAGCTACCCACCGGGACTAGCGGGAACCTTCAGTACTTC. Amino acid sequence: CASSQLPTGTSGNLQYF.

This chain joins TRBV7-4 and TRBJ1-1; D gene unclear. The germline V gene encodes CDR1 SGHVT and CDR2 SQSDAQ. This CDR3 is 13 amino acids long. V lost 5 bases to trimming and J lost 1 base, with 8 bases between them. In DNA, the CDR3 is TGTGCCAGCAGCCAAGTTAAGAACACTGAAGCTTTCTTT. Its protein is CASSQVKNTEAFF. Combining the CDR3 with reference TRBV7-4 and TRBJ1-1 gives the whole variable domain GAGVSQSPRYKVAKRGRDVALRCDSISGHVTLYWYRQTLGQGSEVLTYSQSDAQRDKSGRPSGRFSAERPERSVSTLKIQRTEQGDSAVYLCASSQVKNTEAFFGQGTRLTVV.

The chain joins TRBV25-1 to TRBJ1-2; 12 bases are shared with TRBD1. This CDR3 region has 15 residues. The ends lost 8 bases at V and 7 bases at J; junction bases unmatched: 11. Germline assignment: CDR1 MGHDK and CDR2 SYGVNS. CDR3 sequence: CASSPPGQGARGYTF. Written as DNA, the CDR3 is TGTGCCAGCTCACCACCGGGACAGGGGGCGCGTGGCTACACCTTC.

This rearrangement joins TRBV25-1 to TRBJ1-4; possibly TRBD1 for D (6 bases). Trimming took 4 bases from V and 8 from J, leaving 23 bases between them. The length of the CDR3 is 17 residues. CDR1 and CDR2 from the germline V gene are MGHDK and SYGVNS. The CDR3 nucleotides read TGTGCCAGCAGTGCCAAACCCTCTTGGGGGCGAGGAGAAAAACTGTTTTTT. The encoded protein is CASSAKPSWGRGEKLFF.

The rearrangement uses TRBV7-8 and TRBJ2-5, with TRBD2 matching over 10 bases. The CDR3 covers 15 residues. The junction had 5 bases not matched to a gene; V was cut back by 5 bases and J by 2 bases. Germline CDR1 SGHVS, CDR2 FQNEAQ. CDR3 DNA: TGTGCCAGCAGCCAACTAGCGGGGTATCAAGAGACCCAGTACTTC. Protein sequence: CASSQLAGYQETQYF.

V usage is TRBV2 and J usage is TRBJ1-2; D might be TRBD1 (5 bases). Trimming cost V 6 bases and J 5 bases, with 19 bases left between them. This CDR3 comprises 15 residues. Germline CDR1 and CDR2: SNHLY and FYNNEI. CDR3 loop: CASRPTSGTSYGYTF. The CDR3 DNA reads TGTGCCAGCAGGCCAACTAGCGGGACGTCTTATGGCTACACCTTC.

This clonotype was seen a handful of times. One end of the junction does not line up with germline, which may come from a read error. The CDR3 sequence is CASSSRQGAIQETQYF. The CDR3 bases are TGTGCCAGTAGCTCCCGACAGGGGGCGATTCAAGAGACCCAGTACTTC. This sequence joins TRBV7-9 and TRBJ2-5; 10 bases line up with TRBD1. This CDR3 spans 16 amino acids. Germline CDR1 SEHNR, CDR2 FQNEAQ (reference sequence).

The CDR3, as DNA: TGCGCCAGCAGTGAGGTGGATTCACCCCTCCACTTT. It yields the protein CASSEVDSPLHF. The gene calls are TRBV10-2 and TRBJ1-6, with unresolved D. CDR1 is WSHSY, CDR2 SAAADI, per germline. CDR3 length equals 12 residues. Trimming left V 2 bases short and J 8 bases short, with 4 bases between.

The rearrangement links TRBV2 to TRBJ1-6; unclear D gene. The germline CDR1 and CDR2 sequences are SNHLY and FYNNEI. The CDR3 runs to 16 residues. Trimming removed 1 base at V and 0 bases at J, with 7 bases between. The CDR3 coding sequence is TGTGCCAGCAGTGAAGGCCTCAGCTCCTATAATTCACCCCTCCACTTT. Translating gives CASSEGLSSYNSPLHF.

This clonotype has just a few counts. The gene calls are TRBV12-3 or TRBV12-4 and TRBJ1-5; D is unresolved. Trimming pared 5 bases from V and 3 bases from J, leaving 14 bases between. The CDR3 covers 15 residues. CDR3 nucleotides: TGTGCCAGCAGTCGGGGAGACGGTTCCAATCAGCCCCAGCATTTT. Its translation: CASSRGDGSNQPQHF.

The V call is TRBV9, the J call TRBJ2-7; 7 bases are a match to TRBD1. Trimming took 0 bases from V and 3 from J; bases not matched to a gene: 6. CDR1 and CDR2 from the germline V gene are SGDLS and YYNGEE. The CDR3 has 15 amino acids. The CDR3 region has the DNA TGTGCCAGCAGCGTAGATACAGGGGAAGGCTACGAGCAGTACTTC. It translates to CASSVDTGEGYEQYF.

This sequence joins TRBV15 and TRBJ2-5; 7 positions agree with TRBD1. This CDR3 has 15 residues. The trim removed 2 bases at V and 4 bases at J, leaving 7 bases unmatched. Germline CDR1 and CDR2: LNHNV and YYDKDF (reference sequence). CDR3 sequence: CATSRRTGVGETQYF. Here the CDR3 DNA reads TGTGCCACCAGCAGACGAACAGGGGTAGGAGAGACCCAGTACTTC.

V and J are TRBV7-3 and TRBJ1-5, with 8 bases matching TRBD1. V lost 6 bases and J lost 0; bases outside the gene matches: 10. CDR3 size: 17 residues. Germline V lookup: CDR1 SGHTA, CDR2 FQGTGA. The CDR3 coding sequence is TGTGCCAGCAGGGGAAGGGCAGGGGGCTTTAGCAATCAGCCCCAGCATTTT. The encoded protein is CASRGRAGGFSNQPQHF.

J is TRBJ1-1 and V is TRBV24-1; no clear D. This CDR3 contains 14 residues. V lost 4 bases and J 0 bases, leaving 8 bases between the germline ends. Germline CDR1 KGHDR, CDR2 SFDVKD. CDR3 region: CATSEGPLNTEAFF. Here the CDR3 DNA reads TGTGCCACCAGTGAAGGTCCCCTGAACACTGAAGCTTTCTTT.